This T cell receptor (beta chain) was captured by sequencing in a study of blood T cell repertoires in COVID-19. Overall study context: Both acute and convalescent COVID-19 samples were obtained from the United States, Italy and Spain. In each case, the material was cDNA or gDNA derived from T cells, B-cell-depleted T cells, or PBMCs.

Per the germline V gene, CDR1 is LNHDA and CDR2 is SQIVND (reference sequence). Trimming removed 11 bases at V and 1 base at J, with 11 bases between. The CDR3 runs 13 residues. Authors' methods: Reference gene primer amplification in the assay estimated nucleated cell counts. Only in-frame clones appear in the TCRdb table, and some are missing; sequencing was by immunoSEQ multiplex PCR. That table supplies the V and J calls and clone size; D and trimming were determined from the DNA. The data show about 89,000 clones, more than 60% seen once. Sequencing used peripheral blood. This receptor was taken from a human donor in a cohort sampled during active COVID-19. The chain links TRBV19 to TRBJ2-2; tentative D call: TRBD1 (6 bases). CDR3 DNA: TGTGCCGGGGGACAAAAGAACACCGGGGAGCTGTTTTTT. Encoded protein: CAGGQKNTGELFF.